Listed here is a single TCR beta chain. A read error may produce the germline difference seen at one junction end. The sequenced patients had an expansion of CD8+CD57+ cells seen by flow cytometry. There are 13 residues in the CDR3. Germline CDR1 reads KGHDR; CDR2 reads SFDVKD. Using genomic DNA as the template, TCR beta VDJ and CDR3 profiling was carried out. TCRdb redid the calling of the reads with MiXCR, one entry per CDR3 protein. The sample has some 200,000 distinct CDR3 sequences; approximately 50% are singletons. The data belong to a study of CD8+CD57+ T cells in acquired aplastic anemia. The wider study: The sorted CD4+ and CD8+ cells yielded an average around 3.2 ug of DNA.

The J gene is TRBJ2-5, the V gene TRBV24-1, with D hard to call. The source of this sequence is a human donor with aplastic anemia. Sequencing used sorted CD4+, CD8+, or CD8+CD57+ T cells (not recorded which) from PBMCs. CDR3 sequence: CATNRRVLETQCF. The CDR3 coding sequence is TGTGCCACCAATCGACGGGTTTTAGAGACCCAGTGCTTC.